Shown below are 20 T cell receptor beta chains from a single sample sequenced in a study of long-term antiretroviral therapy in people with HIV. Survey-level resolution applied to immunoSEQ assay v3.0. Some clones are missing from TCRdb's copy, which holds only in-frame ones; the method was immunoSEQ multiplex PCR. Of some 34,000 clones in the sample, more than 75% were seen once. The source material was unsorted PBMCs, sampled 1.9 years after starting antiretroviral therapy. Receptors were obtained from a young man with HIV.

This chain uses TRBV11-3 with TRBJ2-1; tentative D call: TRBD1 (5 bases). This CDR3 is built from 15 residues. Trimming left V 2 bases short and J 8 bases short, with 16 bases between. The germline V gene has CDR1 SGHNT and CDR2 YENEEA. CDR3 residues: CASSLRSRVHDEQFF. In DNA, the CDR3 is TGTGCCAGCAGCTTAAGAAGCAGGGTGCATGATGAGCAGTTCTTC.

The gene calls are TRBV7-8 and TRBJ1-1; D gene ambiguous. From germline, CDR1 is SGHVS and CDR2 FQNEAQ. V shed 5 bases and J shed 4 bases, with 14 bases lying between them. This CDR3 is built from 14 residues. In DNA, the CDR3 is TGTGCCAGCAGCGCGGAACCGAGAGGCACTGAAGCTTTCTTT. Its protein is CASSAEPRGTEAFF.

The chain uses TRBV11-3 and TRBJ2-7, with D perhaps TRBD1 or TRBD2 (6 bases each). The CDR3 length is 15 residues. The germline gives CDR1 SGHNT, CDR2 YENEEA. With 5 bases removed from V and 4 bases from J, the gap between germline ends came to 18 bases. CDR3 sequence: CASSPRAGGSYEQYF. For the CDR3, the DNA is TGTGCCAGCAGCCCGCGTGCCGGGGGCAGTTACGAGCAGTACTTC.

This chain uses TRBV11-2 with TRBJ1-5; a possible D gene is TRBD1 (6 bases). The CDR3 has 15 amino acids. The germline V and J ends were trimmed by 5 bases and 3 bases, with 14 bases remaining between them. Germline CDR1 is SGHAT and CDR2 is FQNNGV. The CDR3 DNA reads as TGTGCCAGCAGCCGACGCCGGGACACCAATCAGCCCCAGCATTTT. It translates to CASSRRRDTNQPQHF.

This rearrangement joins TRBV11-3 to TRBJ1-1; TRBD1 is a possible D gene (5 bases). The V end lost 1 base, the J end lost 4 bases, and 7 bases lay between the germline ends. Per the germline V gene, CDR1 is SGHNT and CDR2 is YENEEA. CDR3 length: 13 amino acids. CDR3 in DNA: TGTGCCAGCAGCTTAGTAGGGACCACTGAAGCTTTCTTT. Protein: CASSLVGTTEAFF. Full variable domain (remainder filled in from reference TRBV11-3 and TRBJ1-1): EAGVVQSPRYKIIEKKQPVAFWCNPISGHNTLYWYLQNLGQGPELLIRYENEEAVDDSQLPKDRFSAERLKGVDSTLKIQPAELGDSAVYLCASSLVGTTEAFFGQGTRLTVV.

The chain has TRBV5-1 and TRBJ1-1, with 7 bases that match TRBD1. CDR3 size: 14 residues. Unmatched junction bases numbered 4, after V lost 0 bases and J lost 5 bases. Germline V gene sequence: CDR1 SGHRS, CDR2 YFSETQ. CDR3 bases: TGCGCCAGCAGCTTGGACAGGGGAGAGACTGAAGCTTTCTTT. Amino acid sequence: CASSLDRGETEAFF.

The rearrangement links TRBV7-3 to TRBJ2-1, with D perhaps TRBD1 or TRBD2 (5 bases each). Germline V gene sequence: CDR1 SGHTA, CDR2 FQGTGA. The ends were cut back, 3 bases at V and 8 bases at J, with 14 bases in the middle. The CDR3 sequence is 14 residues long. The CDR3 coding sequence is TGTGCCAGCAGCTTTGGGGACCAGCCCTATGAGCAGTTCTTC. Residues: CASSFGDQPYEQFF.

The CDR3 DNA reads TGCGCCAGCAGTAATACAGGGGGCAACTACGAGCAGTACTTC. Protein: CASSNTGGNYEQYF. The chain couples TRBV10-1 to TRBJ2-7, with TRBD1 matching over 9 bases. This CDR3 contains 14 residues. CDR1 is WNHNN and CDR2 is SYGVQD in the germline V gene (reference sequence). The V and J ends lost 5 bases and 3 bases, in that order; junction bases with no gene match: 5.

CDR3 residues: CASSPAPGRGEETQYF. The CDR3, as DNA: TGTGCCAGCTCACCTGCCCCCGGGCGGGGGGAAGAGACCCAGTACTTC. The chain links TRBV18 to TRBJ2-5, with 8 bases fitting TRBD2. Germline lookup yields CDR1 KGHSH and CDR2 LQKENI. There are 16 residues in the CDR3. The ends lost 3 bases at V and 3 bases at J; junction bases unmatched: 9. The full variable domain, in which reference TRBV18 and TRBJ2-5 provide the parts outside the CDR3, is NAGVMQNPRHLVRRRGQEARLRCSPMKGHSHVYWYRQLPEEGLKFMVYLQKENIIDESGMPKERFSAEFPKEGPSILRIQQVVRGDSAAYFCASSPAPGRGEETQYFGPGTRLLVL.

This clone appeared a few times. The chain carries TRBV30 and TRBJ1-4, with 10 bases fitting TRBD1. The CDR3 consists of 14 residues. Germline assignment: CDR1 GTSNPN and CDR2 SVGIG (reference sequence). V shed 5 bases, J shed 8 bases, and the junction held 8 bases outside the gene matches. DNA of the CDR3: TGTGCCTGGCACACCGGGACAGGGGACGAAAAACTGTTTTTT. This sequence encodes CAWHTGTGDEKLFF.

V usage is TRBV19 and J usage is TRBJ1-6; maybe TRBD1 (6 bases). This CDR3 spans 16 amino acids. Germline V gene lookup returns CDR1 LNHDA and CDR2 SQIVND (reference sequence). With 9 bases removed from V and 10 bases from J, the gap between germline ends came to 25 bases. Here the CDR3 DNA reads TGTGCCAGCACGGTGGATGGGGGGCATGTCGGATCACCCCTCCACTTT. Amino acids: CASTVDGGHVGSPLHF.

This chain joins TRBV25-1 and TRBJ1-6, with D maybe TRBD1 (6 bases). Between the trimmed V and J ends, which lost 5 bases and 8 bases, there was a span of 13 bases. Germline CDR1 and CDR2: MGHDK and SYGVNS. The CDR3 runs 14 residues. In DNA, the CDR3 is TGTGCCAGCAGTCCGACAGGTGGGGATTCACCCCTCCACTTT. This gives the protein CASSPTGGDSPLHF.

The chain employs TRBV23-1 and TRBJ2-2; possibly TRBD1 for D (6 bases). TRBV23-1 is given ORF status, its function remaining uncertain. The CDR3 loop spans 15 amino acids. Trimming left V 4 bases short and J 5 bases short, with 14 bases between. The CDR3, as DNA: TGCGCCAGCAGTCCCGAGGACAGAAAGACCGGGGAGCTGTTTTTT. This encodes CASSPEDRKTGELFF.

The chain is built from TRBV6-5 and TRBJ2-7; TRBD1 is a possible D gene (5 bases). V was clipped by 6 bases and J by 1 base, with 10 bases between them. This CDR3 has 13 residues. Germline CDR1 reads MNHEY; CDR2 reads SVGAGI. In DNA, the CDR3 is TGTGCCAGCAGCTGGGGCAGGTCCTACGAGCAGTACTTC. This translates into CASSWGRSYEQYF.

The chain joins TRBV6-5 to TRBJ2-3, with 9 bases fitting TRBD2. The CDR3 consists of 15 residues. V was pared by 2 bases and J by 0 bases, with 0 bases of the junction left unmatched. In germline, CDR1 is MNHEY, CDR2 SVGAGI. The CDR3 spells CASSYAGGSTDTQYF. The CDR3 region has the DNA TGTGCCAGCAGTTACGCGGGGGGGAGCACAGATACGCAGTATTTT.

This chain joins TRBV19 and TRBJ2-7; D is perhaps TRBD2 (5 bases). Germline lookup yields CDR1 LNHDA and CDR2 SQIVND (reference sequence). Trimming removed 4 bases from V and 0 bases from J, with 10 bases in between. The CDR3 extends over 14 amino acids. CDR3: CASSSGLVSYEQYF. The CDR3 bases are TGTGCCAGTAGTAGCGGACTTGTCTCCTACGAGCAGTACTTC.

This rearrangement joins TRBV5-4 to TRBJ2-5, with D tentatively TRBD1 or TRBD2 (6 bases each). Per germline, CDR1 SGHNT and CDR2 YYREEE (reference sequence). The CDR3 totals 12 residues. The CDR3 DNA follows: TGTGCAACCGCGGGGACAAAAGGGACCCAGTACTTC. It yields the protein CATAGTKGTQYF.

The chain uses TRBV25-1 and TRBJ1-2; D gene unclear. The CDR3 totals 14 residues. Per the germline V gene, CDR1 is MGHDK and CDR2 is SYGVNS. V was cut by 1 base and J by 0 bases, with 6 bases left in between. In nucleotides, the CDR3 is TGTGCCAGCAGTGAATTGGATTCTAACTATGGCTACACCTTC. Residues: CASSELDSNYGYTF.

The V gene is TRBV5-1, the J gene TRBJ2-2; D may correspond to TRBD1 or TRBD2 (5 bases each). Trimming cost V 7 bases and J 3 bases, with 13 bases left between them. This CDR3 has 14 amino acids. The V gene's germline CDR1 is SGHRS and CDR2 YFSETQ. CDR3 nucleotide sequence: TGCGCCAGCTGGGGGACCCTTGACACCGGGGAGCTGTTTTTT. Translation: CASWGTLDTGELFF.

The rearrangement joins TRBV10-3 to TRBJ1-2, with D possibly matching TRBD1 (5 bases). CDR1 is ENHRY and CDR2 is SYGVKD in the germline V gene. V was shortened by 3 bases and J by 6 bases, with 8 bases between the two germline ends. The CDR3 is 12 residues long. In nucleotides, the CDR3 is TGTGCCATCAGTGAAGGCAGGGATGGCTACACCTTC. Amino acids: CAISEGRDGYTF.